This TCR beta chain comes out of a study of OX40 agonist ivuxolimab in advanced cancers. At the level of the study: An anti-OX40 (CD134) antibody with agonistic activity, ivuxolimab, was administered to patients.

Turning to this clone: Its specificity is not known.

The CDR3 has 14 amino acids. V shed 8 bases and J shed 0 bases, with 12 bases lying between them. From germline, CDR1 is SGHNT and CDR2 YENEEA. Data came from immunoSEQ multiplex PCR; TCRdb stores just in-frame clones and leaves some out. Of 45,000 or so clones listed, 84% are singletons. Study results and caveats: Clonal expansion among partial responders at 0.1-3.0 mg/kg ranked near the lowest.

This chain joins TRBV11-3 and TRBJ2-3, with D possibly being TRBD1 or TRBD2 (5 bases each). Sample: CD4+ or CD8+ T cells sorted from blood, taken in a trial of the OX40 agonist ivuxolimab. This sequence originates from an adult with an advanced solid tumor such as melanoma, head and neck, liver or kidney cancer. The CDR3 sequence: CASSPGRSTDTQYF. The CDR3 nucleotides are TGTGCCAGCTCCCCGGGACGAAGCACAGATACGCAGTATTTT.